This is a list of T cell receptor beta chains from one sample in a study of shared clonotypes between healthy human individuals. The method was immunoSEQ multiplex PCR; TCRdb's version includes in-frame clones alone and lacks a portion of them. The sample has around 500,000 clones, 70% to 80% seen once. The sequenced material came from PBMCs. These receptors were taken from a woman aged 40-49 years in good health. Some clones in this sample may be carry-over from other donors' samples. Each CDR3 is given with its conserved first and last residue. The order of the fields is J gene, V gene, D gene, CDR3 length, clone size, CDR3 DNA, CDR3 protein. D genes are given only for firm matches. A row's size may be missing; if present it is once, few, many or a size class.

TRBJ2-7 | TRBV27 | TRBD2 | 18 | once | TGTGCCAGCAGTTTATCGTGGGGAGCGGGATACAGACCCTACGAGCAGTACTTC | CASSLSWGAGYRPYEQYF
TRBJ2-5 | TRBV29-1 | - | 12 | - | TGCAGTTGCCTGCCCGGTCGAGAGACCCAGTACTTC | CSCLPGRETQYF
TRBJ2-5 | TRBV29-1 | - | 12 | - | TGCAGCGTCGCTACAGGGGAGGGGGCCCAGTACTTC | CSVATGEGAQYF
TRBJ2-7 | TRBV7-9 | - | 15 | - | TGTGCCAGCAGCTTGGGCTCACTAGCTCTCTACGAGCAGTACTTC | CASSLGSLALYEQYF
TRBJ2-1 | TRBV5-8 | - | 15 | - | TGTGCCAGCAGCCCACTGACAGGAGGCTACAATGAGCAGTTCTTC | CASSPLTGGYNEQFF
TRBJ2-7 | TRBV15 | - | 14 | - | TGTGCCACCAGCAGAACAGGGCTCGACTACGAGCAGTACTTC | CATSRTGLDYEQYF
TRBJ2-5 | TRBV7-2 | - | 14 | - | TGTGCCAGCAGCTTAGACGGGATCCAAGAGACCCAGTACTTC | CASSLDGIQETQYF
TRBJ2-2 | TRBV29-1 | - | 14 | - | TGCAGCGTGGACGACGGATCGAACACCGGGGAGCTGTTTTTT | CSVDDGSNTGELFF
TRBJ2-4 | TRBV30 | - | 12 | - | TGTGCCTGGAGGGGAGCCAAAAACATTCAGTACTTC | CAWRGAKNIQYF
TRBJ1-4 | TRBV10-3 | TRBD1 | 14 | - | TGTGCCATCAGTGAGGGCAGGGGGTCTGAAAAACTGTTTTTT | CAISEGRGSEKLFF
TRBJ1-3 | TRBV15 | - | 16 | - | TGTGCCACCAGCAGAGGAGGGAGGGGTCCCGGAACCACCATATATTTT | CATSRGGRGPGTTIYF
TRBJ2-4 | TRBV28 | - | 14 | - | TGTGCCAGCAATAAACAGCTAGCCAAAAACATTCAGTACTTC | CASNKQLAKNIQYF
TRBJ2-3 | TRBV30 | - | 16 | - | TGTGCCTGGAGTGTACAGGTCCCTGGCCCCACAGATACGCAGTATTTT | CAWSVQVPGPTDTQYF
TRBJ1-1 | TRBV5-1 | - | 15 | - | TGCGCCAGCAGCTTGGACGGGAGAGCGAGAACTGAAGCTTTCTTT | CASSLDGRARTEAFF
TRBJ2-7 | TRBV21-1 | - | 19 | - | TGTGCCAGCACCAAATTTCCGGGACTAGCGGGACCCAGCTCCTACGAGCAGTACTTC | CASTKFPGLAGPSSYEQYF
TRBJ2-3 | TRBV19 | - | 13 | - | TGTGCCAGTAGTATAGACCAAACGGGTACGCAGTATTTT | CASSIDQTGTQYF
TRBJ2-1 | TRBV10-3 | TRBD2 | 15 | - | TGTGCCATCAGTGAACTAGCGGGACCCTACAATGAGCAGTTCTTC | CAISELAGPYNEQFF
TRBJ1-2 | TRBV7-9 | TRBD1 | 17 | many | TGTGCCAGCAGCCGTCCCGGGACAGGGGGAGCTAACTATGGCTACACCTTC | CASSRPGTGGANYGYTF
TRBJ1-4 | TRBV7-2 | - | 15 | - | TGTGCCAGCAGCTCCGGACACTCAACTAATGAAAAACTGTTTTTT | CASSSGHSTNEKLFF
TRBJ1-5 | TRBV18 | - | 15 | - | TGTGCCAGCTCACCACCGGGAGGGCCCAATCAGCCCCAGCATTTT | CASSPPGGPNQPQHF
TRBJ1-4 | TRBV6-1 | - | 13 | - | TGTGCCAGCAGGATGGGGCCTCCTGAAGGACTGTTTTTT | CASRMGPPEGLFF
TRBJ2-1 | TRBV4-3 | TRBD1 | 14 | once | TGCGCCAGCAGCCAAGCCGGGACAGTTAATGAGCAGTTCTTC | CASSQAGTVNEQFF
TRBJ2-2 | TRBV2 | - | 16 | - | TGTGCCAGCAGTGAAACGGCAGGACCTTTCACCGGGGAGCTGTTTTTT | CASSETAGPFTGELFF
TRBJ1-1 | TRBV30 | - | 11 | - | TGTGCCTGGAGTGTTGGGCTGAAAGCTTTCTTT | CAWSVGLKAFF
TRBJ2-3 | TRBV25-1 | - | 12 | - | TGTGCCAGCAGTGAGCTCACAGATACGCAGTATTTT | CASSELTDTQYF
TRBJ2-5 | TRBV9 | TRBD2 | 15 | - | TGTGCCAGCAGCGTATTAGCGGGAGTCACAGAGACCCAGTACTTC | CASSVLAGVTETQYF
TRBJ2-1 | TRBV27 | - | 15 | few | TGTGCCAGCAGTTTAGACCGGGACTTATACAATGAGCAGTTCTTC | CASSLDRDLYNEQFF
TRBJ2-1 | TRBV13 | TRBD2 | 16 | - | TGTGCCAGCAGCTACACACTAGCGGGAGCCCAAAATGAGCAGTTCTTC | CASSYTLAGAQNEQFF
TRBJ2-3 | TRBV18 | - | 14 | - | TGTGCCAGCTCACCAGACGGGGTGGCAGATACGCAGTATTTT | CASSPDGVADTQYF
TRBJ2-7 | TRBV27 | - | 16 | - | TGTGCCAGCAGTTTGAGGCCACTAAACCTCCCTTACGAGCAGTACTTC | CASSLRPLNLPYEQYF
TRBJ1-5 | TRBV18 | TRBD1 | 14 | - | TGTGCCAGCTCACCGGGGACAGGCAATCAGCCCCAGCATTTT | CASSPGTGNQPQHF
TRBJ2-7 | TRBV18 | TRBD1 | 14 | - | TGTGCCAGCTCTTCGACAGGGAGCTCCTACGAGCAGTACTTC | CASSSTGSSYEQYF
TRBJ2-1 | TRBV28 | - | 14 | - | TGTGCCAGCGGGCCAAGCGGGTACTACAATGAGCAGTTCTTC | CASGPSGYYNEQFF
TRBJ2-5 | TRBV16 | - | 14 | - | TGTGCCAGCAGCCAATCGTCGGGGGCAGAGACCCAGTACTTC | CASSQSSGAETQYF
TRBJ2-5 | TRBV25-1 | TRBD2 | 15 | - | TGTGCCAGCAGTGATGTCCTAGCGGGAGGGGGGACCCAGTACTTC | CASSDVLAGGGTQYF
TRBJ2-5 | TRBV12-2 | - | 17 | - | TGTGCAAGTCGCTTAGCATCACTAGCGGGAGGCCGAGAGACCCAGTACTTC | CASRLASLAGGRETQYF
TRBJ2-2 | TRBV18 | - | 16 | - | TGTGCCAGCTCACCTTTTGCGGGAAGTGGGACCGGGGAGCTGTTTTTT | CASSPFAGSGTGELFF
TRBJ2-7 | TRBV2 | - | 18 | - | TGTGCCAGCAGTGACCTATCGTTCCGGGACTCCAAGGGCAACGAGCAGTACTTC | CASSDLSFRDSKGNEQYF
TRBJ2-3 | TRBV7-2 | TRBD2 | 16 | - | TGTGCCAGCAGCGTGGGACTAGCGGGACCCACAGATACGCAGTATTTT | CASSVGLAGPTDTQYF
TRBJ2-1 | TRBV19 | - | 14 | - | TGTGCCAGTAGTCCTCAGGGGGGCTACAATGAGCAGTTCTTC | CASSPQGGYNEQFF
TRBJ2-7 | TRBV30 | TRBD2 | 12 | - | TGTGCCTGGGGCGGGGGTTCCTACGAGCAGTACTTC | CAWGGGSYEQYF
TRBJ2-2 | TRBV5-6 | - | 14 | - | TGTGCCAGCAGCTTCGGTTTAAACACCGGGGAGCTGTTTTTT | CASSFGLNTGELFF
TRBJ2-7 | TRBV28 | - | 10 | - | TGTGCCAGCAGCCGATACGAGCAGTACTTC | CASSRYEQYF
TRBJ1-1 | TRBV6-5 | - | 13 | few | TGTGCCAGCAGGCCCCCAGGGGCGGGGTGGGCTTTCTTT | CASRPPGAGWAFF
TRBJ1-1 | TRBV7-9 | TRBD1 | 17 | - | TGTGCCAGCAGCAAATTACGGCAAGACAGGGACTACACTGAAGCTTTCTTT | CASSKLRQDRDYTEAFF
TRBJ2-3 | TRBV15 | TRBD1 | 16 | - | TGTGCCACCAGCAGAGATGGCAGGGGGCTTGCAGATACGCAGTATTTT | CATSRDGRGLADTQYF
TRBJ2-7 | TRBV6-4 | - | 15 | - | TGTGCCAGCTCCAACACGGAGGGACAGACCTACGAGCAGTACTTC | CASSNTEGQTYEQYF
TRBJ2-3 | TRBV5-1 | TRBD1 | 14 | - | TGCGCCAGCGGACAGGGGTCGGGAGCAGATACGCAGTATTTT | CASGQGSGADTQYF
TRBJ2-1 | TRBV15 | - | 16 | - | TGTGCCACCAGCAGAGATCGGGGTCCGGGCTACAATGAGCAGTTCTTC | CATSRDRGPGYNEQFF
TRBJ2-3 | TRBV5-1 | - | 14 | - | TGCGCCAGCAGCTTGGCGGGAATCACAGATACGCAGTATTTT | CASSLAGITDTQYF
TRBJ2-3 | TRBV18 | - | 19 | - | TGTGCCAGCTCACCTATTAGCGGAGAGAGGATTTATGGCACAGATACGCAGTATTTT | CASSPISGERIYGTDTQYF
TRBJ2-7 | TRBV5-1 | TRBD1 | 15 | - | TGCGCCAGCAGCTTGGGTACAGGGGGTTTCTACGAGCAGTACTTC | CASSLGTGGFYEQYF
TRBJ1-4 | TRBV6-6 | - | 16 | - | TGTGCCAGCAGTTCCCCCCAACGGAGCGGGGATGAAAAACTGTTTTTT | CASSSPQRSGDEKLFF
TRBJ1-3 | TRBV2 | - | 13 | - | TGTGCCAGCAGTGAAGACAGCAGAAACACCATATATTTT | CASSEDSRNTIYF
TRBJ2-5 | TRBV30 | - | 15 | - | TGTGCCTGGAGTGTACGTCAGGGGTTACAAGAGACCCAGTACTTC | CAWSVRQGLQETQYF
TRBJ2-1 | TRBV27 | - | 18 | - | TGTGCCAGCAGTTTATCGGGGGTAGGGGGAGGCTCCTACAATGAGCAGTTCTTC | CASSLSGVGGGSYNEQFF
TRBJ2-3 | TRBV5-4 | - | 12 | - | TGTGCCAGCAGCTACCAGTTCGATACGCAGTATTTT | CASSYQFDTQYF
TRBJ2-7 | TRBV4-2 | - | 18 | - | TGTGCCAGCAGCCAAGGGTTAAGGGGGGGCGGGAGCTCCTACGAGCAGTACTTC | CASSQGLRGGGSSYEQYF